This TCR beta chain was sequenced for a study of siplizumab effects on memory and regulatory T cells. This clone has just a few counts. The repertoire was sequenced with immunoSEQ multiplex PCR; TCRdb's copy has only in-frame clones and lacks some. The table lists some 88,000 clones, around 90% of them singletons. The CDR3 is 13 residues long. V trimming: 7 bases; J trimming: 8 bases; junction bases outside the gene matches: 6. The germline V gene encodes CDR1 MDHEN and CDR2 SYDVKM. The sample was CD4+ T cells sorted from blood. The chain uses TRBV28 and TRBJ2-1, with 9 bases matching TRBD1. The receptor's source is a human donor in good health. The CDR3, as DNA: TGTGCCAGCATTGGGACAGGGTGGGATGAGCAGTTCTTC. The encoded protein is CASIGTGWDEQFF.